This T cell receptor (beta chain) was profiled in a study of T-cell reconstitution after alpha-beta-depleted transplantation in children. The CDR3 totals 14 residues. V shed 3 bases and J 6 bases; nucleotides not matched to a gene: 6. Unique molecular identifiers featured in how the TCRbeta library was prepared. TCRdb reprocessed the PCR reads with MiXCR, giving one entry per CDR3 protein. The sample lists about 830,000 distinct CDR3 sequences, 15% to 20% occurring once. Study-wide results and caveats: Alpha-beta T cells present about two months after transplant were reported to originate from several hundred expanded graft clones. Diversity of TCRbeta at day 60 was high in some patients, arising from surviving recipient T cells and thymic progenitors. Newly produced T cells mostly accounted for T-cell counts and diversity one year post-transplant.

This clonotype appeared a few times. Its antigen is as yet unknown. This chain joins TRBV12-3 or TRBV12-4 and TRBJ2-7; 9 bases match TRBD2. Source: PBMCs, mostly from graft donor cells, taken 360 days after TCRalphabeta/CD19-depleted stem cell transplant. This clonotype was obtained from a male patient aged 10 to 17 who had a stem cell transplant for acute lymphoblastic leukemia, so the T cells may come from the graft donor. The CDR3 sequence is CASSFAGGSLEQYF. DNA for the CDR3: TGTGCCAGCAGTTTTGCGGGAGGGTCTCTCGAGCAGTACTTC.